The 26 T cell receptor beta chains below were found in one sample sequenced in a study of a mutant IDH1 vaccine in newly diagnosed glioma. Sequencing used immunoSEQ multiplex PCR; TCRdb keeps in-frame clones, though not all of them. This sample has around 41,000 clones, with 78% found just once. These receptors' antigens are unknown. Time point denoted: week 23, last vaccination. What each vaccine dose contained was 300 ug of mutant IDH1 20-mer peptide, accompanied by topical imiquimod. The source material was PBMCs, sampled from a glioma patient whose treatment included an IDH1 peptide vaccine. These receptor sequences come from a woman aged 40 to 50 with glioma. Some clones in this sample may be carry-over from other donors' samples.

In this sample, this clone turned up a few times. The gene calls are TRBV18 and TRBJ2-7; TRBD1 matches at 8 bases. The CDR3 is 18 amino acids. CDR1 and CDR2 from the germline V gene are KGHSH and LQKENI. After removal of 6 bases from V and 1 base from J, the junction contained 17 bases not matched to a gene. As DNA, the CDR3 is TGTGCCAGCTCGAACCTTCGGGACAGGAAGGATGAATCCTACGAGCAGTACTTC. Encoded protein: CASSNLRDRKDESYEQYF.

V usage is TRBV7-2 and J usage is TRBJ2-7; D is perhaps TRBD1 (5 bases). Germline assignment: CDR1 SGHTA and CDR2 FQGNSA. The V gene lost 5 bases and the J gene lost 1 base, with 12 bases spanning the gap. This CDR3 comprises 14 residues. CDR3 amino acids: CASSPTGPSYEQYF. CDR3 nucleotide sequence: TGTGCCAGCAGCCCTACAGGACCTTCCTACGAGCAGTACTTC.

This clone was seen a handful of times. The chain links TRBV7-2 to TRBJ1-5, with 9 bases aligning to TRBD1. The germline V gene has CDR1 SGHTA and CDR2 FQGNSA. The CDR3 loop spans 14 amino acids. V dropped 3 bases and J dropped 7; count of bases not matched to a gene: 4. CDR3 nucleotides: TGTGCCAGCAGCTTGGACAGGGGAGTACAGCCCCAGCATTTT. As protein: CASSLDRGVQPQHF.

V usage is TRBV27 and J usage is TRBJ1-5, with D hard to call. Per germline, CDR1 MNHEY and CDR2 SMNVEV (reference sequence). The V end was cut by 3 bases, the J end by 7 bases, with 10 bases between. The CDR3 has 13 residues. CDR3 residues: CASSLGKNQPQHF. The CDR3 bases are TGTGCCAGCAGTTTGGGGAAAAACCAGCCCCAGCATTTT.

This clone appeared a single time. The chain joins TRBV27 to TRBJ2-7, with 9 nucleotides matching TRBD1. CDR1 and CDR2 from the germline V gene are MNHEY and SMNVEV (reference sequence). The V gene end was trimmed by 5 bases and the J gene end by 0 bases; junction bases not matched to a gene: 8. The CDR3 covers 16 residues. The CDR3 DNA reads as TGTGCCAGCAGTCGAAGGACAGGGGACCGCTCCTACGAGCAGTACTTC. It encodes CASSRRTGDRSYEQYF.

The CDR3 coding sequence is TGTGCCAGCAGCTTCGTTCAGGGGAATGGCTACACCTTC. It specifies CASSFVQGNGYTF. The chain couples TRBV5-8 to TRBJ1-2; a weak D match, TRBD1 (6 bases). Germline V gene lookup returns CDR1 SGHTS and CDR2 YDEGEE. Trimming removed 2 bases at V and 6 bases at J, with 11 bases between. CDR3 size: 13 residues. The complete variable domain, with remaining parts taken from reference TRBV5-8 and TRBJ1-2, reads EAGVTQSPTHLIKTRGQQATLRCSPISGHTSVYWYQQALGLGLQFLLWYDEGEERNRGNFPPRFSGRQFPNYSSELNVNALELEDSALYLCASSFVQGNGYTFGSGTRLTVV.

V gene TRBV28 combines with J gene TRBJ1-5; D perhaps matches TRBD1 (6 bases). The CDR3 contains 14 residues. Germline V gene data show CDR1 as MDHEN and CDR2 as SYDVKM. The germline V and J ends were trimmed by 4 bases and 3 bases, with 10 bases remaining between them. The CDR3 reads CASSSGAPNQPQHF. The CDR3 nucleotides are TGTGCCAGCAGTTCGGGGGCTCCCAATCAGCCCCAGCATTTT.

V is TRBV5-1 and J is TRBJ1-1, with D possibly TRBD1 on 5 matching bases. The CDR3 sequence is 17 residues long. The V gene lost 0 bases and the J gene lost 1 base, with 16 bases spanning the gap. The germline V gene has CDR1 SGHRS and CDR2 YFSETQ. CDR3 sequence: CASSLAPTGPTNTEAFF. The CDR3 region has the DNA TGCGCCAGCAGCTTGGCTCCCACGGGGCCCACGAACACTGAAGCTTTCTTT.

The chain recombines TRBV27 with TRBJ2-7, with 7 nucleotides matching TRBD1. J was trimmed by 3 bases and V by 3 bases; bases with no gene match: 8. The germline V gene encodes CDR1 MNHEY and CDR2 SMNVEV (reference sequence). This CDR3 region has 15 residues. The CDR3 protein is CASSFNPRQGYEQYF. The DNA for the CDR3 is TGTGCCAGCAGTTTTAATCCTCGACAGGGCTACGAGCAGTACTTC.

The genes are TRBV18 and TRBJ2-7; 8 positions agree with TRBD2. There are 14 residues in the CDR3. J lost 7 bases, V lost 2 bases, and 7 bases had no gene match. The germline V gene encodes CDR1 KGHSH and CDR2 LQKENI. This CDR3 is CASSPVRGAGEQYF. The CDR3 DNA reads TGTGCCAGCTCACCAGTGCGGGGGGCGGGGGAGCAGTACTTC. Complete variable domain (other parts from reference TRBV18 and TRBJ2-7): NAGVMQNPRHLVRRRGQEARLRCSPMKGHSHVYWYRQLPEEGLKFMVYLQKENIIDESGMPKERFSAEFPKEGPSILRIQQVVRGDSAAYFCASSPVRGAGEQYFGPGTRLTVT.

The chain has TRBV6-1 and TRBJ1-5; D is perhaps TRBD1 (6 bases). The CDR3 is made up of 13 amino acids. Germline lookup yields CDR1 MNHNS and CDR2 SASEGT. V was trimmed by 6 bases and J by 6 bases, leaving 12 bases between them. CDR3 sequence reads: CASSQGGVQPQHF. CDR3 DNA sequence: TGTGCCAGCAGCCAAGGGGGGGTTCAGCCCCAGCATTTT.

This clone was observed a handful of times. This sequence joins TRBV7-6 and TRBJ1-1; TRBD1 matches 8 bases. Germline loops: CDR1 SGHVS, CDR2 FNYEAQ. This CDR3 comprises 14 residues. V shed 5 bases and J 1 base; nucleotides not matched to a gene: 3. CDR3 bases: TGTGCCAGCAGCGACGGGACAGGGAACACTGAAGCTTTCTTT. Translated, it gives CASSDGTGNTEAFF. The full variable domain, with the rest looked up from reference TRBV7-6 and TRBJ1-1, is GAGVSQSPRYKVTKRGQDVALRCDPISGHVSLYWYRQALGQGPEFLTYFNYEAQQDKSGLPNDRFSAERPEGSISTLTIQRTEQRDSAMYRCASSDGTGNTEAFFGQGTRLTVV.

This chain connects TRBV2 to TRBJ1-2, with a possible D match to TRBD1 (5 bases). The CDR3 is 13 amino acids. CDR1 is SNHLY and CDR2 is FYNNEI in the germline V gene. V gave up 6 bases and J gave up 4 bases, with 12 bases separating them. CDR3 DNA sequence: TGTGCCAGCAGAGACAGTGGGGCCTATGGCTACACCTTC. Its translation: CASRDSGAYGYTF. The whole variable domain, filled in from reference TRBV2 and TRBJ1-2, reads EPEVTQTPSHQVTQMGQEVILRCVPISNHLYFYWYRQILGQKVEFLVSFYNNEISEKSEIFDDQFSVERPDGSNFTLKIRSTKLEDSAMYFCASRDSGAYGYTFGSGTRLTVV.

The chain has TRBV7-2 and TRBJ2-6; perhaps TRBD1 as D (5 bases). Trimming left V 3 bases short and J 0 bases short, with 6 bases between. The CDR3 spans 15 residues. Germline values: CDR1 SGHTA, CDR2 FQGNSA. CDR3 in amino acids: CASSFRVSGANVLTF. As DNA, the CDR3 is TGTGCCAGCAGCTTCAGGGTCTCTGGGGCCAACGTCCTGACTTTC. Complete variable domain (other parts from reference TRBV7-2 and TRBJ2-6): GAGVSQSPSNKVTEKGKDVELRCDPISGHTALYWYRQSLGQGLEFLIYFQGNSAPDKSGLPSDRFSAERTGGSVSTLTIQRTQQEDSAVYLCASSFRVSGANVLTFGAGSRLTVL.

The CDR3 sequence is CSVEPGQGGYEQYF. Written as DNA, the CDR3 is TGCAGCGTGGAACCGGGACAGGGGGGTTACGAGCAGTACTTC. V usage is TRBV29-1 and J usage is TRBJ2-7, with 11 bases that match TRBD1. The CDR3 loop spans 14 amino acids. J gave up 4 bases and V 6 bases, and 8 bases lay outside the gene matches. Germline V lookup: CDR1 SQVTM, CDR2 ANQGSEA.

This chain connects TRBV10-3 to TRBJ2-1; D is unresolved. The CDR3 has 12 residues. Germline CDR1 and CDR2: ENHRY and SYGVKD. With 6 bases removed from V and 9 bases from J, the gap between germline ends came to 12 bases. The CDR3 DNA sequence: TGTGCCATCAGACAGACGGCCGGTGAGCAGTTCTTC. It is translated as CAIRQTAGEQFF.

V is TRBV19 and J is TRBJ1-2, with TRBD1 identical over 10 bases. V trimming: 4 bases; J trimming: 5 bases; junction bases outside the gene matches: 4. This CDR3 is built from 14 residues. Germline assignment: CDR1 LNHDA and CDR2 SQIVND (reference sequence). The CDR3 sequence: CASSTRTGGYGYTF. CDR3 in DNA: TGTGCCAGTAGTACGAGGACAGGGGGGTATGGCTACACCTTC.

The chain combines TRBV29-1 with TRBJ1-5, with 9 bases fitting TRBD1. V lost 6 bases and J lost 7; bases outside the gene matches: 10. The CDR3 has 14 amino acids. Germline CDR1 SQVTM, CDR2 ANQGSEA. This chain's CDR3 is CSVRDREVQQPQHF. The CDR3 bases are TGCAGCGTCCGGGACAGGGAGGTCCAGCAGCCCCAGCATTTT.

This sequence joins TRBV21-1 and TRBJ1-5; TRBD1, as called in the table, went unchecked against the DNA. TRBV21-1 is a known pseudogene. The CDR3 has 15 amino acids. The CDR3: CASSKGPGSNQPQHF. The CDR3 DNA reads as TGTGCCAGCAGCAAAGGTCCAGGTAGCAATCAGCCCCAGCATTTT.

The chain has TRBV7-9 and TRBJ1-5; D possibly corresponds to TRBD1 (5 bases). The CDR3 runs to 17 residues. Trimming took 1 base from V and 3 from J, leaving 16 bases between them. Germline CDR1 is SEHNR and CDR2 is FQNEAQ (reference sequence). The CDR3 sequence is CASSLGSGRGDNQPQHF. The DNA for the CDR3 is TGTGCCAGCAGCTTAGGGAGTGGGAGAGGGGACAATCAGCCCCAGCATTTT.

This clone rates as medium-sized. This chain connects TRBV7-9 to TRBJ1-4; 7 bases map to TRBD1. The trim removed 1 base at V and 7 bases at J, leaving 9 bases unmatched. The CDR3 runs to 16 residues. The germline CDR1 and CDR2 sequences are SEHNR and FQNEAQ (reference sequence). CDR3 coding DNA: TGTGCCAGCAGCTTAGGGCGCACAGGGGTTCGTGAAAAACTGTTTTTT. Translated: CASSLGRTGVREKLFF.

V is TRBV5-5 and J is TRBJ2-7, with no clear D. The V gene lost 0 bases and the J gene lost 6 bases, with 7 bases spanning the gap. This CDR3 spans 12 amino acids. Germline V gives CDR1 SGHKS, CDR2 YYEKEE (reference sequence). CDR3 sequence (DNA): TGTGCCAGCAGCTTGGGGGGTGGCGAGCAGTACTTC. This codes for CASSLGGGEQYF.

This clone has just a few counts. V gene TRBV29-1 combines with J gene TRBJ2-2, with D perhaps TRBD1 (6 bases). CDR1 is SQVTM and CDR2 is ANQGSEA in the germline V gene. There are 11 residues in the CDR3. Trimming shortened V by 7 bases and J by 7 bases, and 10 bases separated the two germline ends. The CDR3 spells CSAGQHGELFF. CDR3 nucleotides: TGCAGCGCCGGACAGCACGGGGAGCTGTTTTTT.

This chain joins TRBV6-1 and TRBJ2-5; TRBD2 agrees at 9 bases. V was clipped by 5 bases and J by 2 bases; unmatched bases: 6. Germline V gene lookup returns CDR1 MNHNS and CDR2 SASEGT. The CDR3 totals 15 residues. CDR3: CASSLGTSWQETQYF. In nucleotides, the CDR3 is TGTGCCAGCAGTTTGGGGACTAGCTGGCAAGAGACCCAGTACTTC.

J is TRBJ2-4 and V is TRBV4-1; TRBD2 agrees at 8 bases. The length of the CDR3 is 17 residues. Unmatched junction bases numbered 11, after V lost 3 bases and J lost 4 bases. Germline CDR1 is MGHRA and CDR2 is YSYEKL. CDR3 coding DNA: TGCGCCAGCAGCCAGGTGGACCTGGGACTAGGGAAAAACATTCAGTACTTC. Its protein is CASSQVDLGLGKNIQYF.

This clone was observed a single time. The rearrangement joins TRBV6-6 to TRBJ2-1; D is ambiguous. V lost 8 bases and J 0 bases, leaving 8 bases between the germline ends. The CDR3 length is 13 residues. The germline V gene has CDR1 MNHNY and CDR2 SVGAGI (reference sequence). CDR3 residues: CASGSSSYNEQFF. The CDR3 DNA reads as TGTGCCAGCGGTTCGAGCTCCTACAATGAGCAGTTCTTC.